The T cell receptor beta chain described here comes from a study of CD8 T cells in ankylosing spondylitis. Deletions cut 4 bases from V and 2 bases from J, with 12 bases between. This CDR3 has 14 amino acids. Per germline, CDR1 SGHRS and CDR2 YFSETQ. Scientists made TCR beta libraries using quantitative 5'-RACE with molecular barcodes. TCRdb ran MiXCR on the 5' RACE reads and lists one entry per CDR3 protein. The repertoire holds more than 300,000 distinct CDR3 sequences, 11% seen once, with roughly 9.2% in the top ten. This clonotype was seen many times. Its antigen remains unidentified. Points from the study as a whole: Ankylosing spondylitis blood appeared to be characterized by a TCR beta motif of under ten highly homologous variants.

The chain combines TRBV5-1 with TRBJ2-5; a weak D match, TRBD1 (5 bases). The sequencing input was blood, either unsorted or a sorted T cell fraction (not recorded which). The TCR was taken from a female donor with ankylosing spondylitis or in good health (not recorded which). CDR3: CASSTWTRQETQYF. In DNA form, the CDR3 reads TGCGCCAGCAGCACATGGACACGTCAAGAGACCCAGTACTTC.